The T cell receptor (beta chain) under discussion was sequenced for a study of radiation and T cells in renal cell carcinoma. Findings of the study overall: In blood, top tumor clones expanded by 2 weeks, shrinking by 4.

About this clone: The antigen is not known.

V was pared by 1 base and J by 1 base, with 7 bases between. Looked up from germline, CDR1 is MGHRA and CDR2 is YSYEKL. CDR3 size: 14 residues. Time point noted: baseline pretreatment blood. The treatment is: 15 Gy SBRT to primary tumor, nephrectomy 4 weeks later. Profiled with immunoSEQ multiplex PCR; TCRdb holds only in-frame clones, not every one. The sample includes approximately 120,000 clones, 80% to 85% seen only once; the top ten take around 3%. The source material was blood, sampled from a patient whose treatment included radiotherapy and nephrectomy. The source is a woman aged 55-69 years with renal cell carcinoma. The chain has TRBV4-1 and TRBJ1-2, with D unclear. CDR3 region: CASSQGAVNYGYTF. CDR3 bases: TGCGCCAGCAGCCAAGGGGCCGTTAACTATGGCTACACCTTC.